The T cell receptor beta chain described here comes from a study of shared clonotypes between healthy human individuals. Points from the study as a whole: Larger estimated richness was generally recorded for naive subsets relative to memory subsets.

Naive CD8 cells lacked CD45RO, underwent positive selection for CCR7 and left out terminally differentiated effector memory CD45RA+ cells. TCRdb keeps only in-frame clones here, not all; method: immunoSEQ multiplex PCR. Here the sample spans more than 2 million clones, roughly 95% being singletons. This CDR3 contains 15 residues. Trimming removed 4 bases from V and 3 bases from J, with 15 bases in between. Germline CDR1 reads MNHNS; CDR2 reads SASEGT. As regards this clone: No antigen is known for it.

The chain couples TRBV6-1 to TRBJ1-2; a possible D gene is TRBD1 (6 bases). The source of this sequence is a man between 18 and 29 years old in good health. Some clones in this sample may be carry-over from other donors' samples. Sequencing used naive CD8+ T cells from PBMCs. CDR3 sequence reads: CASSATRQAYYGYTF. In nucleotides, the CDR3 is TGTGCCAGCAGTGCCACCCGACAGGCCTACTATGGCTACACCTTC.